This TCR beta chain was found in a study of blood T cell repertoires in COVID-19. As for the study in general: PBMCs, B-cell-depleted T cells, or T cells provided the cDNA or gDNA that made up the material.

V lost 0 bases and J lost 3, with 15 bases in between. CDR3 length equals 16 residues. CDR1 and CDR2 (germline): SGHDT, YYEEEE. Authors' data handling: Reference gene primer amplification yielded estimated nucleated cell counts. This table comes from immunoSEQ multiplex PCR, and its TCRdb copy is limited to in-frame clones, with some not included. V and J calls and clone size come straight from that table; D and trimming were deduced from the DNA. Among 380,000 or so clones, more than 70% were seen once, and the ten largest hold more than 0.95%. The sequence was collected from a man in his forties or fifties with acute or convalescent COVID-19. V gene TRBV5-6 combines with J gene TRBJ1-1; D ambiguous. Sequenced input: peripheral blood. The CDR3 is CASSLASAGFHTEAFF. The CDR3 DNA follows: TGTGCCAGCAGCTTGGCATCGGCGGGGTTTCACACTGAAGCTTTCTTT.